The present T cell receptor beta chain was sequenced within a study of glioma-infiltrating T cells after dendritic cell vaccination. Study-wide results and caveats: Estimated pretreatment TIL content predicted outcome after dendritic cell vaccination.

About this clone: Its antigen is not identified.

The primer mix had 60 V beta and 13 J beta primers. The data were produced by immunoSEQ multiplex PCR, yet TCRdb's version contains in-frame clones alone and is incomplete. The top ten hold about 6.5% of the sample, which has 80,000 to 100,000 clones, about 80% seen once. Fresh-frozen tumor tissue and more than two years of survival data were available for all. Trimming removed 2 bases at V and 2 bases at J, with 8 bases between. CDR1 and CDR2 (germline): SGHRS, YFSETQ. CDR3 length: 14 residues. The chain recombines TRBV5-1 with TRBJ1-3; D remains unclear. This receptor was identified in a human donor with glioblastoma. The material sequenced was blood, taken before dendritic cell vaccination. The DNA for the CDR3 is TGCGCCAGCAGCTTATCAGCGGCTGGAAACACCATATATTTT. Translating gives CASSLSAAGNTIYF. Full variable domain (missing parts from reference TRBV5-1 and TRBJ1-3): KAGVTQTPRYLIKTRGQQVTLSCSPISGHRSVSWYQQTPGQGLQFLFEYFSETQRNKGNFPGRFSGRQFSNSRSEMNVSTLELGDSALYLCASSLSAAGNTIYFGEGSWLTVV.